This T cell receptor beta chain came from a study of cytomegalovirus exposure and HLA in healthy donors. Study results and limitations: Rarity held for most TCR sequences, but there were some public TCRs that occurred in many donors.

The CDR3 length is 17 residues. Unmatched junction bases numbered 17, after V lost 5 bases and J lost 6 bases. The germline gives CDR1 SGHVS, CDR2 FQNEAQ. Amplification used 60 Vbeta primers and 13 Jbeta primers. The table came from immunoSEQ multiplex PCR; TCRdb's copy has only in-frame clones and leaves some out. The sample carries 200,000 to 250,000 clones, about 89% recorded once. On this clone itself: The antigen is unknown.

Source material: PBMCs. The chain links TRBV7-8 to TRBJ2-3; 7 bases fit TRBD1. This TCR was recovered from a woman younger than 35 in good health and CMV-seronegative. Here the CDR3 DNA reads TGTGCCAGCAGCCCACCGGGACAGTCTTTTATGAGCGATACGCAGTATTTT. Amino acids: CASSPPGQSFMSDTQYF. The variable domain in full, completed from reference TRBV7-8 and TRBJ2-3, reads GAGVSQSPRYKVAKRGQDVALRCDPISGHVSLFWYQQALGQGPEFLTYFQNEAQLDKSGLPSDRFFAERPEGSVSTLKIQRTQQEDSAVYLCASSPPGQSFMSDTQYFGPGTRLTVL.